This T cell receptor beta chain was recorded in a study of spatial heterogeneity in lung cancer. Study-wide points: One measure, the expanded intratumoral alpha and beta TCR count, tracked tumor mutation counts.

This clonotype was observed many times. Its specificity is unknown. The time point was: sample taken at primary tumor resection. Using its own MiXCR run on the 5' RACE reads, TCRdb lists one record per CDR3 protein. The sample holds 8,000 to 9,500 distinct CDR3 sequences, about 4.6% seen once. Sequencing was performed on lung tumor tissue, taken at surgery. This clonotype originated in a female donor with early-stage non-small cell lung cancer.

CDR3 sequence: CASSSGLGTEAFF. The CDR3 DNA follows: TGTGCCAGCAGCAGTGGTCTAGGCACTGAAGCTTTCTTT. The rearrangement joins TRBV7-3 to TRBJ1-1, with no clear D. Looked up from germline, CDR1 is SGHTA and CDR2 is FQGTGA. With 5 bases removed from V and 4 bases from J, the gap between germline ends came to 11 bases. CDR3 length equals 13 residues.